Below, 8 T cell receptor beta chains from the same sample are listed, as sequenced in a study of T cell responses to AZD1222 COVID-19 vaccine. The table came from immunoSEQ multiplex PCR; TCRdb's copy has only in-frame clones and leaves some out. The sample gives about 83,000 clones, approximately 90% of which show up once; around 28% is in the top ten. Sequenced here: peripheral blood, sampled 28 days after the second AZD1222 dose. These receptors were taken from an adult who received the AZD1222 COVID-19 vaccine.

V usage is TRBV5-1 and J usage is TRBJ2-2; 7 bases fit TRBD2. This CDR3 comprises 16 residues. Trimming removed 6 bases from V and 4 bases from J; junction bases left unmatched: 12. Germline values: CDR1 SGHRS, CDR2 YFSETQ. CDR3 sequence: CASTPGASGFTGELFF. CDR3 in DNA: TGCGCCAGCACCCCCGGGGCTAGCGGCTTCACCGGGGAGCTGTTTTTT. Together with reference TRBV5-1 and TRBJ2-2, the CDR3 gives the full variable domain: KAGVTQTPRYLIKTRGQQVTLSCSPISGHRSVSWYQQTPGQGLQFLFEYFSETQRNKGNFPGRFSGRQFSNSRSEMNVSTLELGDSALYLCASTPGASGFTGELFFGEGSRLTVL.

The rearrangement uses TRBV25-1 and TRBJ1-2; tentative D call: TRBD1 (6 bases). The CDR3 loop spans 11 amino acids. The V gene lost 3 bases and the J gene lost 7 bases, with 6 bases spanning the gap. Germline V gene data show CDR1 as MGHDK and CDR2 as SYGVNS. CDR3 bases: TGTGCCAGCAGTGACAGGGGTGGCTACACCTTC. Its protein is CASSDRGGYTF.

The V and J genes are TRBV19 and TRBJ1-2; no clear D gene. Germline V CDR1 and CDR2: LNHDA, SQIVND (reference sequence). Trimming removed 1 base at V and 2 bases at J, with 8 bases between. CDR3 length: 14 amino acids. The CDR3 DNA is TGTGCCAGTAGTATAGGGAGAGGGAACTATGGCTACACCTTC. It translates to CASSIGRGNYGYTF.

The chain couples TRBV5-1 to TRBJ1-1; D ambiguous. The germline V gene encodes CDR1 SGHRS and CDR2 YFSETQ. This CDR3 has 13 amino acids. V lost 5 bases to trimming and J lost 1 base, with 9 bases between them. CDR3 protein: CASREGSNTEAFF. CDR3 DNA sequence: TGCGCCAGCAGGGAGGGATCGAACACTGAAGCTTTCTTT. Full variable domain (outside the CDR3, taken from reference TRBV5-1 and TRBJ1-1): KAGVTQTPRYLIKTRGQQVTLSCSPISGHRSVSWYQQTPGQGLQFLFEYFSETQRNKGNFPGRFSGRQFSNSRSEMNVSTLELGDSALYLCASREGSNTEAFFGQGTRLTVV.

The V gene is TRBV7-2, the J gene TRBJ2-2, with TRBD2 matching over 10 bases. J gave up 6 bases and V 5 bases, and 3 bases lay outside the gene matches. CDR3 size: 14 residues. Looked up from germline, CDR1 is SGHTA and CDR2 is FQGNSA. CDR3 region: CASSIGLAAGELFF. CDR3 bases: TGTGCCAGCAGCATTGGACTAGCGGCCGGGGAGCTGTTTTTT. The variable domain in full, completed from reference TRBV7-2 and TRBJ2-2, reads GAGVSQSPSNKVTEKGKDVELRCDPISGHTALYWYRQSLGQGLEFLIYFQGNSAPDKSGLPSDRFSAERTGGSVSTLTIQRTQQEDSAVYLCASSIGLAAGELFFGEGSRLTVL.

The chain employs TRBV10-2 and TRBJ2-1; 7 bases agree with TRBD2. With V trimmed by 8 bases and J by 8 bases, 12 bases remained unmatched. The CDR3 length is 14 residues. The germline V gene has CDR1 WSHSY and CDR2 SAAADI. This chain's CDR3 is CASLESGAIHEQFF. The CDR3 DNA sequence: TGCGCCAGCTTGGAGAGCGGGGCTATCCATGAGCAGTTCTTC.

The V and J genes are TRBV6-4 and TRBJ1-2; possibly TRBD1 for D (6 bases). The CDR3 spans 12 residues. Germline CDR1 reads MRHNA; CDR2 reads SNTAGT. V lost 8 bases to trimming and J lost 7 bases, with 14 bases between them. DNA for the CDR3: TGTGCCAGCCTCGACAGGTCTGGTGGCTACACCTTC. As protein: CASLDRSGGYTF.

The chain combines TRBV7-2 with TRBJ2-1; D is unclear. The length of the CDR3 is 14 residues. Per the germline V gene, CDR1 is SGHTA and CDR2 is FQGNSA. V was clipped by 1 base and J by 6 bases, with 10 bases between them. Here the CDR3 DNA reads TGTGCCAGCAGCTTAGTGGCACTACCCAATGAGCAGTTCTTC. It is translated as CASSLVALPNEQFF. The variable domain in full, completed from reference TRBV7-2 and TRBJ2-1, reads GAGVSQSPSNKVTEKGKDVELRCDPISGHTALYWYRQSLGQGLEFLIYFQGNSAPDKSGLPSDRFSAERTGGSVSTLTIQRTQQEDSAVYLCASSLVALPNEQFFGPGTRLTVL.